One and the same sample provided the 7 T cell receptor beta chains below, sequenced in a study of CD8 T cells in Susac syndrome. Random hexamers served to reverse transcribe roughly 0.45 to 1 ug RNA. TCRdb independently ran MiXCR on the immunoSEQ multiplex PCR reads; one entry per CDR3 protein. The repertoire holds about 300,000 distinct CDR3 sequences, with 70% to 90% as singletons. Input material: CD8+ T cells from PBMCs. These receptors came from a human donor with multiple sclerosis.

The chain couples TRBV15 to TRBJ2-4; D assignment may be TRBD1 or TRBD2 (5 bases each). Trimming removed 1 base at V and 8 bases at J, with 15 bases between. The length of the CDR3 is 15 residues. Germline V gene sequence: CDR1 LNHNV, CDR2 YYDKDF (reference sequence). The CDR3 loop is CATSRAGTGEDIQYF. DNA of the CDR3: TGTGCCACCAGCAGAGCCGGGACCGGGGAAGACATTCAGTACTTC.

The rearrangement joins TRBV28 to TRBJ1-1; D is uncertain. This CDR3 region has 14 residues. The germline V gene has CDR1 MDHEN and CDR2 SYDVKM. V was cut by 6 bases and J by 4 bases, with 15 bases left in between. DNA of the CDR3: TGTGCCAGCAGGGGCGACACTATAAGCACTGAAGCTTTCTTT. Its protein product is CASRGDTISTEAFF.

The chain uses TRBV21-1 and TRBJ1-2. TRBV21-1 is marked as a pseudogene. CDR3 length: 16 amino acids. The CDR3, as DNA: TGTGCCAGCAGCAAAATGAACGGCTCCTTACCCTATGGCTACACCTTC. Translated: CASSKMNGSLPYGYTF.

This chain links TRBV30 with TRBJ1-6; tentative D call: TRBD1 (6 bases). The CDR3 contains 14 residues. V shed 3 bases and J shed 10 bases, with 16 bases lying between them. The germline gives CDR1 GTSNPN, CDR2 SVGIG (reference sequence). CDR3 bases: TGTGCCTGGAGCCTGGACAGCTCACAATCACCCCTCCACTTT. Its protein is CAWSLDSSQSPLHF.

The rearrangement links TRBV19 to TRBJ1-1, with 7 bases that match TRBD1. The junction had 4 bases not matched to a gene; V was cut back by 7 bases and J by 8 bases. Per germline, CDR1 LNHDA and CDR2 SQIVND (reference sequence). The CDR3 contains 11 residues. The CDR3 protein is CASNNRGEAFF. The CDR3 DNA reads as TGTGCCAGTAATAACAGGGGAGAAGCTTTCTTT.

CDR3 loop: CAPLGSPNNEQFF. DNA for the CDR3: TGTGCCCCCCTAGGAAGTCCGAACAATGAGCAGTTCTTC. J is TRBJ2-1 and V is TRBV19, with unresolved D. This CDR3 has 13 amino acids. V was pared by 11 bases and J by 5 bases, with 16 bases between. Germline CDR1 LNHDA, CDR2 SQIVND (reference sequence).

Written as DNA, the CDR3 is TGTGCCTGGAGTATGGATGGAAACACCATATATTTT. Its translation is CAWSMDGNTIYF. The chain uses TRBV30 and TRBJ1-3; no reliable D call. The CDR3 runs to 12 residues. V lost 2 bases to trimming and J lost 3 bases, with 5 bases between them. Germline V gene lookup returns CDR1 GTSNPN and CDR2 SVGIG (reference sequence).